These 6 T cell receptor beta chains originate from one sample sequenced in a study of blood T cell repertoires in COVID-19. This table comes from immunoSEQ multiplex PCR, and its TCRdb copy is limited to in-frame clones, with some not included. In the table there are around 130,000 clones, more than 80% of which are singletons. Sequences were obtained from peripheral blood. The receptors come from a woman aged 55-70 years with acute or convalescent COVID-19.

In this sample, this clone turned up once. V gene TRBV19 combines with J gene TRBJ2-2, with 10 bases that match TRBD1. Germline V gene sequence: CDR1 LNHDA, CDR2 SQIVND (reference sequence). V lost 2 bases to trimming and J lost 6 bases; unmatched junction nucleotides: 3. The CDR3 runs 15 residues. The DNA for the CDR3 is TGTGCCAGTAGTATAAAGGACAGGGGGGCCGGGGAGCTGTTTTTT. Translating it yields CASSIKDRGAGELFF.

The chain is built from TRBV27 and TRBJ1-1, with 7 bases lining up with TRBD1. V dropped 5 bases and J dropped 0; count of bases not matched to a gene: 6. The CDR3 loop spans 15 amino acids. Germline CDR1 MNHEY, CDR2 SMNVEV (reference sequence). CDR3 amino acids: CASSRDRNLNTEAFF. The CDR3 coding sequence is TGTGCCAGCAGTCGGGACAGAAACTTGAACACTGAAGCTTTCTTT.

The rearrangement links TRBV30 to TRBJ1-6; no firm D call. The CDR3 spans 11 residues. V was shortened by 3 bases and J by 7 bases, with 4 bases between the two germline ends. Per the germline V gene, CDR1 is GTSNPN and CDR2 is SVGIG (reference sequence). CDR3 protein: CAWRLNSPLHF. The CDR3 nucleotides read TGTGCCTGGAGGTTAAATTCACCCCTCCACTTT. Variable domain in full (rest from reference TRBV30 and TRBJ1-6): SQTIHQWPATLVQPVGSPLSLECTVEGTSNPNLYWYRQAAGRGLQLLFYSVGIGQISSEVPQNLSASRPQDRQFILSSKKLLLSDSGFYLCAWRLNSPLHFGNGTRLTVT.

The gene calls are TRBV6-5 and TRBJ1-1, with D perhaps TRBD1 (6 bases). CDR3 size: 13 residues. Germline CDR1 reads MNHEY; CDR2 reads SVGAGI. V was pared by 6 bases and J by 1 base, with 9 bases between. CDR3 sequence reads: CASRRQANTEAFF. The CDR3 nucleotides are TGTGCCAGCAGGCGACAGGCGAACACTGAAGCTTTCTTT.

J is TRBJ2-1 and V is TRBV5-1; the match to TRBD1 covers 7 bases. Germline loops: CDR1 SGHRS, CDR2 YFSETQ. Germline trimming cut 3 bases from V and 0 bases from J; bases unmatched to any gene: 3. The CDR3 loop spans 15 amino acids. The CDR3 here is CASSYRGSSYNEQFF. The CDR3 nucleotides read TGCGCCAGCAGCTACAGGGGCAGCTCCTACAATGAGCAGTTCTTC.

V and J are TRBV2 and TRBJ1-2, with D tentatively TRBD1 (5 bases). Germline CDR1 and CDR2: SNHLY and FYNNEI. Trimming cost V 7 bases and J 5 bases, with 17 bases left between them. The CDR3 has 14 residues. The CDR3 reads CASTRGGSEYGYTF. CDR3 coding DNA: TGTGCCAGCACCCGGGGGGGGAGTGAGTATGGCTACACCTTC. The full variable domain, rest sourced from reference TRBV2 and TRBJ1-2, is EPEVTQTPSHQVTQMGQEVILRCVPISNHLYFYWYRQILGQKVEFLVSFYNNEISEKSEIFDDQFSVERPDGSNFTLKIRSTKLEDSAMYFCASTRGGSEYGYTFGSGTRLTVV.